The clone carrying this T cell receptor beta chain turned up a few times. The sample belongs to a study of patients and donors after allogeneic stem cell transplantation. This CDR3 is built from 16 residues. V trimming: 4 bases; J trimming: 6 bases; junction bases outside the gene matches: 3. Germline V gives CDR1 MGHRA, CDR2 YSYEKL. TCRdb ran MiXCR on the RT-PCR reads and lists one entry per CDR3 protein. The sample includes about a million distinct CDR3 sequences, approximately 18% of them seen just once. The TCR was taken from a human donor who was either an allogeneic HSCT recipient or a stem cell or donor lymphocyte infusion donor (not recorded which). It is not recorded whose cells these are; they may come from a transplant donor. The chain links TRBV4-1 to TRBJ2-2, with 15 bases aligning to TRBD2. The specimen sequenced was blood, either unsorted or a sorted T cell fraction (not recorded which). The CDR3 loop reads CASSLGLAGGAGELFF. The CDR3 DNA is TGCGCCAGCAGCCTCGGACTAGCGGGAGGGGCCGGGGAGCTGTTTTTT.